These 10 T cell receptor beta chains originate from one sample sequenced in a study of cytomegalovirus exposure and HLA in healthy donors. The PCR contained 60 Vbeta and 13 Jbeta primers. Here immunoSEQ multiplex PCR was the method, and the copy in TCRdb shows in-frame clones only, minus some. Of roughly 100,000 clones in the sample, about four fifths were seen once. The sequenced material came from PBMCs. These receptors came from a man aged 25-45 years in good health and CMV-seronegative.

DNA of the CDR3: TGTGCCAGCAGTATACAAGAGACCCAGTACTTC. The encoded protein is CASSIQETQYF. This rearrangement joins TRBV6-6 to TRBJ2-5; D not certain. CDR1 and CDR2 (germline): MNHNY, SVGAGI (reference sequence). This CDR3 is built from 11 residues. The V and J ends lost 5 bases and 2 bases respectively, with 3 bases between them.

CDR3 sequence: CASSSGPAGAGETQYF. CDR3 nucleotides: TGTGCCAGCAGCTCCGGGCCTGCGGGGGCAGGGGAGACCCAGTACTTC. The chain links TRBV7-2 to TRBJ2-5, with TRBD2 as a possible D gene (7 bases). This CDR3 is built from 16 residues. Trimming took 4 bases from V and 5 from J, leaving 20 bases between them. CDR1 is SGHTA, CDR2 FQGNSA, per germline.

This clone was observed a handful of times. This chain uses TRBV6-1 with TRBJ1-4, with D perhaps matching TRBD1 (5 bases). Germline lookup yields CDR1 MNHNS and CDR2 SASEGT. Trimming stripped 4 bases from V and 0 bases from J, with 12 bases between. CDR3 length: 16 amino acids. CDR3 sequence: CASSGDSIATNEKLFF. The CDR3 coding sequence is TGTGCCAGCAGTGGTGACAGCATTGCAACTAATGAAAAACTGTTTTTT.

This clone was picked up one time. The V gene is TRBV11-3, the J gene TRBJ1-1; 9 bases match TRBD1. CDR3 length: 17 amino acids. Germline trimming cut 5 bases from V and 4 bases from J; bases unmatched to any gene: 14. Germline CDR1 and CDR2: SGHNT and YENEEA. The CDR3 is CASSHSGTGWRSTEAFF. The CDR3 nucleotides are TGTGCCAGCAGCCATTCCGGGACAGGGTGGAGGAGCACTGAAGCTTTCTTT.

V and J are TRBV27 and TRBJ2-5; no definite D call. This CDR3 region has 13 residues. The V end was cut by 4 bases, the J end by 5 bases, with 11 bases between. CDR1 and CDR2 from the germline V gene are MNHEY and SMNVEV (reference sequence). The DNA of the CDR3 is TGTGCCAGCAGTTGGGCAGGCGACGAGACCCAGTACTTC. Translated: CASSWAGDETQYF.

The J gene is TRBJ2-3, the V gene TRBV2; 9 positions agree with TRBD1. The V segment lost 4 bases and the J segment 1 base; nucleotides outside the gene matches: 3. Germline CDR1 reads SNHLY; CDR2 reads FYNNEI. The CDR3 is made up of 15 amino acids. The CDR3 bases are TGTGCCAGCAGTGTTAGGACAGGGGGCACAGATACGCAGTATTTT. Translation gives CASSVRTGGTDTQYF.

The rearrangement uses TRBV7-2 and TRBJ1-2; 7 positions agree with TRBD1. Germline CDR1 SGHTA, CDR2 FQGNSA. Losses at the gene ends were 1 base for V and 2 bases for J; bases not matched to a gene: 7. CDR3 length equals 16 residues. The CDR3 region is CASSLVAGGINYGYTF. CDR3 sequence (DNA): TGTGCCAGCAGCTTAGTGGCAGGGGGGATCAACTATGGCTACACCTTC.

The chain joins TRBV4-3 to TRBJ1-6; D is ambiguous. Trimming took 5 bases from V and 10 from J, leaving 15 bases between them. The CDR3 spans 14 residues. The V gene's germline CDR1 is LGHNA and CDR2 YSLEER. The CDR3 coding sequence is TGCGCCAGCAGCGTTTTCCGGGAGGGCTCACCCCTCCACTTT. Translating gives CASSVFREGSPLHF.

V is TRBV10-3 and J is TRBJ2-3; the D is unclear. The CDR3 spans 12 residues. V lost 2 bases and J 5 bases, leaving 5 bases between the germline ends. The germline V gene has CDR1 ENHRY and CDR2 SYGVKD. The DNA of the CDR3 is TGTGCCATCAGTGAGGTGAGAGATACGCAGTATTTT. Residues: CAISEVRDTQYF.

CDR3 nucleotide sequence: TGTGCCAGTCACAGGGGGCAGTCTGGGGCCAACGTCCTGACTTTC. Translating gives CASHRGQSGANVLTF. The rearrangement joins TRBV7-2 to TRBJ2-6; 9 nucleotides match TRBD1. This CDR3 has 15 residues. CDR1 and CDR2 from the germline V gene are SGHTA and FQGNSA. Unmatched junction bases numbered 4, after V lost 9 bases and J lost 1 base.